One sample yielded the 15 T cell receptor beta chains listed below, sequenced in a study of blood T cell repertoires in COVID-19. Profiled with immunoSEQ multiplex PCR; TCRdb holds only in-frame clones, not every one. The repertoire includes about 270,000 clones, 85% to 90% of them detected once, and 15% to 19% sits in the top ten. Sequencing used PBMCs or T cells enriched from blood (not recorded which). Receptor source: a young man who had recovered from COVID-19.

The chain couples TRBV6-4 to TRBJ2-2; the match to TRBD2 covers 8 bases. The junction had 6 bases not matched to a gene; V was cut back by 5 bases and J by 4 bases. Germline V gene data show CDR1 as MRHNA and CDR2 as SNTAGT. The CDR3 loop spans 15 amino acids. This CDR3 reads CASSTAGGGTGELFF. The CDR3 region has the DNA TGTGCCAGCAGTACTGCGGGAGGCGGCACCGGGGAGCTGTTTTTT.

The chain has TRBV10-2 and TRBJ2-1, with unresolved D. The CDR3 runs 14 residues. V was shortened by 6 bases and J by 0 bases, with 9 bases between the two germline ends. CDR1 WSHSY and CDR2 SAAADI come from the germline V gene. The CDR3 nucleotides read TGCGCCAGCAGGATCGGTAGCTCCTACAATGAGCAGTTCTTC. It is translated as CASRIGSSYNEQFF.

V usage is TRBV7-9 and J usage is TRBJ1-5; a weak D match, TRBD1 (5 bases). The germline V gene encodes CDR1 SEHNR and CDR2 FQNEAQ (reference sequence). Trimming left V 0 bases short and J 3 bases short, with 12 bases between. The CDR3 has 16 amino acids. CDR3 DNA sequence: TGTGCCAGCAGCTTAGCCCGGGGGGGTACCAATCAGCCCCAGCATTTT. Protein: CASSLARGGTNQPQHF.

The count of this clone is one. The chain recombines TRBV28 with TRBJ1-5, with TRBD1 matching over 9 bases. Germline V gene sequence: CDR1 MDHEN, CDR2 SYDVKM. The CDR3 is 14 residues long. Unmatched junction bases numbered 5, after V lost 5 bases and J lost 6 bases. The CDR3 region has the DNA TGTGCCAGCAGTCGGACAGGGGACGGTCAGCCCCAGCATTTT. Its protein product is CASSRTGDGQPQHF.

The chain has TRBV4-2 and TRBJ1-4, with D possibly matching TRBD1 (5 bases). This CDR3 comprises 12 residues. Germline V lookup: CDR1 LGHNA, CDR2 YNFKEQ. V was pared by 2 bases and J by 10 bases, with 8 bases between. The chain's CDR3 is CASSQLGGKLFF. The CDR3 bases are TGTGCCAGCAGCCAACTCGGGGGAAAACTGTTTTTT.

This clone is a singleton in its sample. V is TRBV19 and J is TRBJ2-1; the D gene is possibly TRBD2 (7 bases). The CDR3 spans 16 residues. The germline CDR1 and CDR2 sequences are LNHDA and SQIVND (reference sequence). V dropped 3 bases and J dropped 0 bases, with 12 bases sitting between them. In DNA form, the CDR3 reads TGTGCCAGTAGTATGGGAGGGGGGAGCTCCTACAATGAGCAGTTCTTC. Translated, it gives CASSMGGGSSYNEQFF.

V usage is TRBV19 and J usage is TRBJ2-3, with D tentatively TRBD2 (6 bases). Per germline, CDR1 LNHDA and CDR2 SQIVND (reference sequence). This CDR3 comprises 15 residues. Trimming left V 3 bases short and J 0 bases short, with 10 bases between. The CDR3 sequence: CASSIWGDSTDTQYF. The DNA of the CDR3 is TGTGCCAGTAGTATCTGGGGGGATAGCACAGATACGCAGTATTTT.

The rearrangement uses TRBV28 and TRBJ2-1, with D hard to call. This CDR3 comprises 12 residues. Germline CDR1 is MDHEN and CDR2 is SYDVKM. Trimming stripped 8 bases from V and 8 bases from J, with 13 bases between. The chain's CDR3 is CASFSTVDEQFF. Written as DNA, the CDR3 is TGTGCCAGCTTCTCTACCGTCGATGAGCAGTTCTTC.

This chain connects TRBV11-2 to TRBJ1-1; D ambiguous. Germline-derived CDR1 and CDR2 are SGHAT and FQNNGV. CDR3 length: 13 residues. V lost 3 bases, J lost 1 base, and 6 bases lay in between. The CDR3 reads CASSFRGNTEAFF. CDR3 nucleotides: TGTGCCAGCAGCTTTCGGGGGAACACTGAAGCTTTCTTT.

The rearrangement joins TRBV19 to TRBJ2-1, with 13 bases identical to TRBD2. Trimming cost V 5 bases and J 0 bases; bases outside gene matches: 4. The CDR3 consists of 17 residues. Germline lookup yields CDR1 LNHDA and CDR2 SQIVND (reference sequence). Here the CDR3 reads CASSPTSGRYSYNEQFF. As DNA, the CDR3 is TGTGCCAGTAGTCCGACTAGCGGGAGGTACTCCTACAATGAGCAGTTCTTC.

The rearrangement joins TRBV13 to TRBJ2-7, with 8 bases aligning to TRBD1. Germline V gives CDR1 PRHDT, CDR2 FYEKMQ (reference sequence). The CDR3 totals 14 residues. V shed 5 bases and J 5 bases; nucleotides not matched to a gene: 8. CDR3 DNA: TGTGCCAGCAGCGCCGGGACAGGTTCCCACGAGCAGTACTTC. Translating it yields CASSAGTGSHEQYF.

This chain joins TRBV5-4 and TRBJ1-1, with 8 bases matching TRBD1. Germline V gene lookup returns CDR1 SGHNT and CDR2 YYREEE (reference sequence). The CDR3 is 16 amino acids. The V and J ends lost 5 bases and 0 bases, in that order; junction bases with no gene match: 9. CDR3 DNA sequence: TGTGCCAGCAGGGAAGGGACAGGAACTTTGAACACTGAAGCTTTCTTT. Translation gives CASREGTGTLNTEAFF.

The CDR3 DNA is TGTGCCAGCAGCTTTGACGGGACTAGCGGGAGCCACCTTTGGGAGCAGTACTTC. It codes for CASSFDGTSGSHLWEQYF. This chain uses TRBV12-1 with TRBJ2-7; TRBD2 is the table's D call, not checked against the DNA. TRBV12-1 is shown as a pseudogene. The CDR3 totals 18 residues.

This rearrangement joins TRBV5-4 to TRBJ1-3, with 7 bases matching TRBD1. The V segment lost 0 bases and the J segment 3 bases; nucleotides outside the gene matches: 3. The CDR3 is 15 amino acids. Germline values: CDR1 SGHNT, CDR2 YYREEE (reference sequence). The CDR3 is CASSLEGQVGNTIYF. Written as DNA, the CDR3 is TGTGCCAGCAGCTTGGAAGGACAGGTTGGAAACACCATATATTTT.

The chain links TRBV7-2 to TRBJ2-3; 9 bases agree with TRBD2. This CDR3 contains 16 residues. Germline V CDR1 and CDR2: SGHTA, FQGNSA. The V gene end was trimmed by 1 base and the J gene end by 2 bases; junction bases not matched to a gene: 4. CDR3 nucleotide sequence: TGTGCCAGCAGCTTAGGTAGCGGGAGCCCCACAGATACGCAGTATTTT. The encoded protein is CASSLGSGSPTDTQYF.